The source of this TCR beta chain is a study of response to subunit inactivated influenza vaccine. TCRdb passed the RT-PCR reads through MiXCR, listing each CDR3 protein once. The repertoire holds about 480,000 distinct CDR3 sequences, with 25% as singletons. This clonotype has a count of ten or more. The sequences come from CD4+ T cells sorted from PBMCs, collected about 5 days after vaccination. The TCR sequence derives from a man aged 50 or older who received an inactivated influenza vaccine.

In DNA, the CDR3 is TGTGCCAGCAGTTTAGGGGGCGGGACCGGGGAGCTGTTTTTT. This gives the protein CASSLGGGTGELFF. The chain joins TRBV12-3 or TRBV12-4 to TRBJ2-2, with D perhaps being TRBD1 or TRBD2 (5 bases each). V lost 1 base to trimming and J lost 5 bases, with 8 bases between them. CDR3 size: 14 residues.